The 2 T cell receptor beta chains below were found in one sample sequenced in a study of T cells in Graves' hyperthyroidism and ophthalmopathy. There were TCR beta CDR3 regions amplified from RNA transcripts. A set of HTBI primers served as the primers for a first-round RT-PCR of the TCR CDR3. Each CDR3 protein gets one entry after TCRdb re-called the multiplex PCR reads with MiXCR. The sample gives some 350,000 distinct CDR3 sequences, 15% to 19% of which show up once; 28% is in the top ten. Sequences were obtained from blood. Every receptor here comes from a woman aged 18-30 years with Graves' hyperthyroidism that later progressed to Graves' ophthalmopathy.

The chain couples TRBV19 to TRBJ2-5; D is tentatively TRBD1 or TRBD2 (5 bases each). In germline, CDR1 is LNHDA, CDR2 SQIVND (reference sequence). The CDR3 is 16 amino acids. Trimming left V 2 bases short and J 2 bases short, with 15 bases between. This chain's CDR3 is CASSIQGWGPQETQYF. DNA for the CDR3: TGTGCCAGTAGTATACAGGGTTGGGGACCTCAAGAGACCCAGTACTTC.

The V gene is TRBV9, the J gene TRBJ2-3; no clear D. The CDR3 covers 15 residues. The germline gives CDR1 SGDLS, CDR2 YYNGEE. V lost 2 bases to trimming and J lost 6 bases, with 16 bases between them. CDR3 in amino acids: CASSVLGRSYDTQYF. CDR3 bases: TGTGCCAGCAGCGTGTTGGGTAGGAGCTACGATACGCAGTATTTT.